One and the same sample provided the 4 T cell receptor beta chains below, sequenced in a study of cytomegalovirus exposure and HLA in healthy donors. Use of 60 Vbeta and 13 Jbeta primers characterized the PCR. The data were produced by immunoSEQ multiplex PCR, yet TCRdb's version contains in-frame clones alone and is incomplete. The table lists approximately 130,000 clones, roughly 9% of them singletons. The specimen sequenced was PBMCs. The receptors were sampled from a woman aged 40 to 49 in good health and CMV-seropositive.

This clone was counted a few times. CDR3 protein: CSAQKNTEAFF. CDR3 sequence (DNA): TGCAGTGCCCAGAAAAACACTGAAGCTTTCTTT. The V gene is TRBV20-1, the J gene TRBJ1-1; D uncertain. The CDR3 sequence is 11 residues long. Germline V gene data show CDR1 as DFQATT and CDR2 as SNEGSKA (reference sequence). With 6 bases removed from V and 2 bases from J, the gap between germline ends came to 7 bases.

The chain joins TRBV15 to TRBJ1-4; D is undetermined. CDR3 length: 16 residues. Germline V gene data show CDR1 as LNHNV and CDR2 as YYDKDF (reference sequence). The V end lost 4 bases, the J end lost 4 bases, and 16 bases lay between the germline ends. Written as DNA, the CDR3 is TGTGCCACCAGCAAAGGTCTGACTAACAATAATGAAAAACTGTTTTTT. Its translation is CATSKGLTNNNEKLFF.

This clone was seen a few times. V and J are TRBV5-4 and TRBJ1-1; no firm D call. V gave up 1 base and J gave up 4 bases, with 20 bases separating them. This CDR3 has 17 residues. Germline CDR1 and CDR2: SGHNT and YYREEE (reference sequence). The CDR3 nucleotides are TGTGCCAGCAGCTTGCCTTTCTGGGGAGACGAGAGCACTGAAGCTTTCTTT. This sequence encodes CASSLPFWGDESTEAFF.

The chain's CDR3 is CASSLAAGGNTGELFF. The CDR3 DNA follows: TGTGCCAGCAGCTTGGCTGCGGGGGGTAACACCGGGGAGCTGTTTTTT. The chain is built from TRBV5-6 and TRBJ2-2; 8 bases fit TRBD2. V gave up 0 bases and J gave up 2 bases; unmatched junction bases: 3. Germline V gene lookup returns CDR1 SGHDT and CDR2 YYEEEE. The CDR3 consists of 16 residues.